What follows are 20 T cell receptor beta chains derived from one specimen sequenced in a study of blood T cell repertoires in COVID-19. Profiled with immunoSEQ multiplex PCR; TCRdb holds only in-frame clones, not every one. This sample has around 200,000 clones, with 80% found just once. The sequencing input was PBMCs or T cells enriched from blood (not recorded which). The source of these receptors is a middle-aged woman with acute COVID-19.

This chain joins TRBV19 and TRBJ2-1, with 9 bases aligning to TRBD2. V lost 1 base and J lost 4; bases outside the gene matches: 5. Germline CDR1 reads LNHDA; CDR2 reads SQIVND (reference sequence). The CDR3 spans 16 residues. The DNA for the CDR3 is TGTGCCAGTAGTATAGTTGCGGGGGGGCCTTACAATGAGCAGTTCTTC. Translating it yields CASSIVAGGPYNEQFF.

V is TRBV3-1 (or the pseudogene TRBV3-2) and J is TRBJ2-2; 8 nucleotides align to TRBD1. V was pared by 1 base and J by 6 bases, with 16 bases of the junction left unmatched. The CDR3 has 19 amino acids. CDR1 is LGHDT, CDR2 YNNKEL, per germline (reference sequence). The DNA for the CDR3 is TGTGCCAGCAGCCAAGCACTAATCTGCAGGGGGCTCCGGTCCGGGGAGCTGTTTTTT. Translated: CASSQALICRGLRSGELFF.

The V and J genes are TRBV18 and TRBJ1-3; 9 bases align to TRBD1. Losses at the gene ends were 2 bases for V and 2 bases for J; bases not matched to a gene: 1. Germline V gene sequence: CDR1 KGHSH, CDR2 LQKENI. The CDR3 length is 15 residues. CDR3: CASSPGDRAGNTIYF. The CDR3, as DNA: TGTGCCAGCTCACCAGGGGACAGGGCTGGAAACACCATATATTTT.

This clone turned up a few times. The chain couples TRBV29-1 to TRBJ2-3, with a possible D match to TRBD2 (6 bases). Germline CDR1 and CDR2: SQVTM and ANQGSEA. V shed 2 bases and J shed 6 bases, with 9 bases lying between them. The CDR3 is 12 residues long. Written as DNA, the CDR3 is TGCAGCGTTGAACTGGGGAGGGATACGCAGTATTTT. Its protein product is CSVELGRDTQYF.

This chain connects TRBV7-8 to TRBJ2-1; 11 bases line up with TRBD2. The CDR3 length is 15 residues. With V trimmed by 0 bases and J by 6 bases, 1 base remained unmatched. Germline-derived CDR1 and CDR2 are SGHVS and FQNEAQ. In DNA, the CDR3 is TGTGCCAGCAGCTTAGCTAGCGGGAGGGTCAATGAGCAGTTCTTC. Its protein is CASSLASGRVNEQFF.

CDR3 in amino acids: CASSVVAADTQYF. For the CDR3, the DNA is TGTGCCAGCAGCGTAGTTGCGGCCGATACGCAGTATTTT. V gene TRBV9 combines with J gene TRBJ2-3, with D unclear. CDR3 size: 13 residues. Germline V gives CDR1 SGDLS, CDR2 YYNGEE. V lost 0 bases, J lost 6 bases, and 8 bases lay in between.

This clone is a singleton in its sample. The V gene is TRBV21-1, the J gene TRBJ1-6; the D call TRBD1 from the table was never checked on the DNA. TRBV21-1 is marked as a pseudogene. This CDR3 comprises 14 residues. The CDR3 protein is CASSLTGLGSPLHF. CDR3 bases: TGTGCCAGCAGCTTAACAGGGTTGGGTTCACCCCTCCACTTT.

The chain has TRBV28 and TRBJ1-2; 8 nucleotides match TRBD1. Germline values: CDR1 MDHEN, CDR2 SYDVKM. The CDR3 runs to 11 residues. The ends lost 5 bases at V and 8 bases at J; junction bases unmatched: 1. CDR3 in DNA: TGTGCCAGCAGTCCAGGGGGCGGCTACACCTTC. Its protein product is CASSPGGGYTF.

The chain couples TRBV3-1 (or the pseudogene TRBV3-2) to TRBJ1-1; no clear D. The CDR3 totals 15 residues. Trimming cost V 1 base and J 11 bases, with 20 bases left between them. CDR1 is LGHDT, CDR2 YNNKEL, per germline (reference sequence). CDR3 nucleotides: TGTGCCAGCAGCCAAGGAAGACGGACCGTCTCGGGGGCTTTCTTT. It specifies CASSQGRRTVSGAFF.

There are a few counts of this clone. The gene calls are TRBV7-2 and TRBJ2-7; D gene unclear. Germline CDR1 and CDR2: SGHTA and FQGNSA. Deletions cut 5 bases from V and 7 bases from J, with 21 bases between. The CDR3 has 15 amino acids. The DNA of the CDR3 is TGTGCCAGCAGCCCCTCCCTCCCGCCAGGCGAGGAGCAGTACTTC. This translates into CASSPSLPPGEEQYF.

This clone occurred many times. Other DNA sequences in this specimen translate into the identical CDR3. The chain recombines TRBV11-2 with TRBJ1-1; D is unclear. The CDR3 covers 13 residues. The germline V gene encodes CDR1 SGHAT and CDR2 FQNNGV. V dropped 0 bases and J dropped 1 base, with 3 bases sitting between them. The CDR3 DNA follows: TGTGCCAGCAGCTTAGAGCGGAACACTGAAGCTTTCTTT. Protein sequence: CASSLERNTEAFF.

The chain has TRBV5-4 and TRBJ1-2; D is possibly TRBD1 (5 bases). V dropped 0 bases and J dropped 1 base, with 13 bases sitting between them. CDR1 is SGHNT and CDR2 is YYREEE in the germline V gene (reference sequence). The CDR3 covers 16 residues. DNA of the CDR3: TGTGCCAGCAGCTTGGAGGGGATGGTCCGTAACTATGGCTACACCTTC. This sequence encodes CASSLEGMVRNYGYTF. Using reference TRBV5-4 and TRBJ1-2 for the parts outside the CDR3, the full variable domain is ETGVTQSPTHLIKTRGQQVTLRCSSQSGHNTVSWYQQALGQGPQFIFQYYREEENGRGNFPPRFSGLQFPNYSSELNVNALELDDSALYLCASSLEGMVRNYGYTFGSGTRLTVV.

This sequence joins TRBV9 and TRBJ1-6, with D possibly being TRBD1 (5 bases). V gave up 5 bases and J gave up 7 bases, with 13 bases separating them. CDR1 and CDR2 from the germline V gene are SGDLS and YYNGEE. There are 14 residues in the CDR3. The CDR3, as DNA: TGTGCCAGCAGGGGCGGGACGGGAAATTCACCCCTCCACTTT. This codes for CASRGGTGNSPLHF.

The J gene is TRBJ2-5, the V gene TRBV29-1, with TRBD2 as a possible D gene (6 bases). The ends were cut back, 3 bases at V and 5 bases at J, with 16 bases in the middle. The length of the CDR3 is 14 residues. Germline CDR1 SQVTM, CDR2 ANQGSEA. The CDR3 DNA sequence: TGCAGCGTTGAGGGGGACTGGGACCGCGAGACCCAGTACTTC. This encodes CSVEGDWDRETQYF.

V and J are TRBV5-4 and TRBJ1-3, with 7 bases that match TRBD1. The ends lost 2 bases at V and 2 bases at J; junction bases unmatched: 7. Germline values: CDR1 SGHNT, CDR2 YYREEE (reference sequence). The CDR3 has 16 residues. CDR3 coding DNA: TGTGCCAGCAGCTTACAGGGGTGGGGTACTGGAAACACCATATATTTT. This codes for CASSLQGWGTGNTIYF.

The chain employs TRBV30 and TRBJ2-7, with a weak D call TRBD2 (7 bases). The CDR3 runs to 17 residues. Germline CDR1 and CDR2: GTSNPN and SVGIG (reference sequence). The germline V and J ends were trimmed by 3 bases and 0 bases, with 21 bases remaining between them. CDR3 in DNA: TGTGCCTGGAGAGAGGGGGGAGGGTTGCCCAGCTCCTACGAGCAGTACTTC. It encodes CAWREGGGLPSSYEQYF.

The chain recombines TRBV27 with TRBJ1-1, with D perhaps matching TRBD1 (6 bases). The V end lost 6 bases, the J end lost 2 bases, and 22 bases lay between the germline ends. Germline-derived CDR1 and CDR2 are MNHEY and SMNVEV (reference sequence). There are 17 residues in the CDR3. The chain's CDR3 is CASRWRGRGSPNTEAFF. CDR3 nucleotide sequence: TGTGCCAGCAGGTGGCGGGGGCGCGGGTCCCCCAACACTGAAGCTTTCTTT.

In this sample, this clone turned up once. The chain couples TRBV7-2 to TRBJ2-7; 9 nucleotides agree with TRBD1. The CDR3 is 15 amino acids. CDR1 SGHTA and CDR2 FQGNSA come from the germline V gene. Losses at the gene ends were 4 bases for V and 5 bases for J; bases not matched to a gene: 9. CDR3 sequence (DNA): TGTGCCAGCAGCTCGGGGGGACAGGGTCATCACGAGCAGTACTTC. Protein: CASSSGGQGHHEQYF.

V gene TRBV15 combines with J gene TRBJ2-7; D is possibly TRBD2 (7 bases). Germline V gene data show CDR1 as LNHNV and CDR2 as YYDKDF (reference sequence). V was shortened by 5 bases and J by 0 bases, with 26 bases between the two germline ends. The CDR3 extends over 19 amino acids. The CDR3 DNA reads TGTGCCACCAGCGGAAAAGGGGGGGGAGGAGCGCTTCGCTCCTACGAGCAGTACTTC. Protein: CATSGKGGGGALRSYEQYF.

The V gene is TRBV6-5, the J gene TRBJ2-3, with 12 positions matching TRBD2. Germline V gene data show CDR1 as MNHEY and CDR2 as SVGAGI. V gave up 7 bases and J gave up 6 bases; unmatched junction bases: 5. The CDR3 consists of 14 residues. The CDR3 reads CASTLAGGGDTQYF. The CDR3 DNA reads TGTGCCAGCACCCTAGCGGGAGGGGGGGATACGCAGTATTTT.